The 12 T cell receptor beta chains reported below all come from one sample, sequenced in a study of cytomegalovirus exposure and HLA in healthy donors. PCR was performed using 60 Vbeta and 13 Jbeta primers. Sequenced by immunoSEQ multiplex PCR; TCRdb stores in-frame clones only, minus some. The sample contains about 160,000 clones, approximately 84% of which appear only once. Sequencing was done on a sample of PBMCs. The receptors derive from a male donor in good health and CMV-seropositive.

The chain has TRBV4-3 and TRBJ1-3; TRBD1 might be the D (6 bases). The CDR3 length is 15 residues. The V gene's germline CDR1 is LGHNA and CDR2 YSLEER. Deletions cut 1 base from V and 3 bases from J, with 10 bases between. The CDR3 coding sequence is TGCGCCAGCAGCCAAGGGGCCAGGGGTGGAAACACCATATATTTT. It translates to CASSQGARGGNTIYF.

This chain uses TRBV2 with TRBJ1-5; D gene uncertain. Deletions cut 0 bases from V and 3 bases from J, with 9 bases between. The CDR3 is 15 residues long. Germline V gene data show CDR1 as SNHLY and CDR2 as FYNNEI. CDR3 coding DNA: TGTGCCAGCAGTGAAGCGAGAGCGGACAATCAGCCCCAGCATTTT. This sequence encodes CASSEARADNQPQHF.

The J gene is TRBJ2-1, the V gene TRBV28, with D tentatively TRBD2 (6 bases). From germline, CDR1 is MDHEN and CDR2 SYDVKM. The length of the CDR3 is 16 residues. Trimming removed 6 bases from V and 5 bases from J, with 20 bases in between. This chain's CDR3 is CASSPMVAEGNNEQFF. CDR3 coding DNA: TGTGCCAGCAGCCCTATGGTCGCGGAGGGGAACAATGAGCAGTTCTTC.

This clone was counted between two and nine times. The chain recombines TRBV2 with TRBJ1-5, with TRBD1 matching over 12 bases. The germline V gene encodes CDR1 SNHLY and CDR2 FYNNEI. The CDR3 contains 17 residues. The trim removed 10 bases at V and 2 bases at J, leaving 12 bases unmatched. The CDR3 nucleotides read TGTGCCATCCGGGACAGGGGGCTTTGGGGAGGCAATCAGCCCCAGCATTTT. As protein: CAIRDRGLWGGNQPQHF.

The chain employs TRBV11-2 and TRBJ2-2; a possible D gene is TRBD1 (6 bases). V was trimmed by 4 bases and J by 2 bases, leaving 11 bases between them. CDR1 is SGHAT, CDR2 FQNNGV, per germline. This CDR3 comprises 15 residues. The CDR3 reads CASSSRGTNTGELFF. The CDR3, as DNA: TGTGCCAGCAGCTCCAGGGGAACCAACACCGGGGAGCTGTTTTTT.

CDR3 coding DNA: TGTGCCAGCAGCTTAAACAGGGGCTCAGGGTCACCCCTCCACTTT. Protein sequence: CASSLNRGSGSPLHF. The chain uses TRBV5-4 and TRBJ1-6; 7 bases fit TRBD1. The germline gives CDR1 SGHNT, CDR2 YYREEE (reference sequence). V lost 2 bases to trimming and J lost 10 bases; unmatched junction nucleotides: 9. The CDR3 covers 15 residues. The full variable domain, with the rest looked up from reference TRBV5-4 and TRBJ1-6, is ETGVTQSPTHLIKTRGQQVTLRCSSQSGHNTVSWYQQALGQGPQFIFQYYREEENGRGNFPPRFSGLQFPNYSSELNVNALELDDSALYLCASSLNRGSGSPLHFGNGTRLTVT.

The chain is built from TRBV9 and TRBJ1-1, with 9 bases that match TRBD1. CDR3 length: 14 residues. CDR1 is SGDLS and CDR2 is YYNGEE in the germline V gene. V dropped 4 bases and J dropped 4; count of bases not matched to a gene: 5. Here the CDR3 reads CASSPHRGLTEAFF. Here the CDR3 DNA reads TGTGCCAGCAGCCCACACAGGGGGCTCACTGAAGCTTTCTTT.

This clone occurred once. A junction boundary mismatches the germline segment, possibly from a read error. The chain carries TRBV7-6 and TRBJ2-1; TRBD2 aligns across 9 bases. CDR3 length: 17 amino acids. Looked up from germline, CDR1 is SGHVS and CDR2 is FNYEAQ. In DNA form, the CDR3 reads TGTGCCAGCAGCTTATTCACCGGGACTAGCTCCCACAATGAGCAGTTCTTC. Its translation: CASSLFTGTSSHNEQFF. Combining the CDR3 with reference TRBV7-6 and TRBJ2-1 gives the whole variable domain GAGVSQSPRYKVTKRGQDVALRCDPISGHVSLYWYRQALGQGPEFLTYFNYEAQQDKSGLPNDRFSAERPEGSISTLTIQRTEQRDSAMYRCASSLFTGTSSHNEQFFGPGTRLTVL.

This chain joins TRBV5-8 and TRBJ1-2; D not certain. In germline, CDR1 is SGHTS, CDR2 YDEGEE. V was clipped by 6 bases and J by 4 bases, with 10 bases between them. The CDR3 has 12 residues. CDR3 coding DNA: TGTGCCAGCACCCATTCCGGCTATGGCTACACCTTC. Protein product: CASTHSGYGYTF.

This chain links TRBV10-3 with TRBJ2-5; 11 bases are shared with TRBD1. V lost 6 bases, J lost 5 bases, and 5 bases stayed unmatched. The germline CDR1 and CDR2 sequences are ENHRY and SYGVKD. This CDR3 has 14 amino acids. CDR3 in amino acids: CAIRRTGGGETQYF. The CDR3 coding sequence is TGTGCCATCAGACGGACAGGGGGCGGGGAGACCCAGTACTTC.

This sequence joins TRBV5-4 and TRBJ2-5, with 8 bases lining up with TRBD1. The DNA end lines up better with TRBJ2-7; the J call may be wrong. This CDR3 has 14 residues. From germline, CDR1 is SGHNT and CDR2 YYREEE (reference sequence). DNA of the CDR3: TGTGCCAGCAGCCACGGACAGGGTAGATACGAGCAGTACTTC. Its protein is CASSHGQGRYEQYF.

As concerns this clone: A read error may account for a junction end that differs from germline. The V and J genes are TRBV7-9 and TRBJ2-7; 14 nucleotides agree with TRBD2. Germline values: CDR1 SEHNR, CDR2 FQNEAQ (reference sequence). The CDR3 sequence is 16 residues long. CDR3 nucleotide sequence: TGTTCCAGCAGCTTAGGGTCGGGACTAGCGGGAGAAGAGCAGTACTTC. The encoded protein is CSSSLGSGLAGEEQYF.